This T cell receptor (beta chain) was identified in a study of shared clonotypes between healthy human individuals. Study results and limitations: Estimated clonotype richness was generally higher in naive than memory subsets. Represented diversity (both genetic and exposure-history) was limited by the small number of donors.

Per germline, CDR1 MNHNS and CDR2 SASEGT. This CDR3 comprises 15 residues. The V end lost 8 bases, the J end lost 2 bases, and 19 bases lay between the germline ends. Replicate sorted-subset PCRs were loaded with around 0.2 ug DNA, 29,000 or so T cell genomes. Clones were read by immunoSEQ multiplex PCR, and TCRdb kept only the in-frame ones, dropping some. The table lists 2 million to 2.5 million clones, more than 85% of them singletons. Terminally differentiated effector memory CD45RA+ cells were excluded from the naive CD8 cells, which were CD45RO-negative and positively selected for CCR7. In regard to this clone: The antigen is not known.

The chain is built from TRBV6-1 and TRBJ2-7, with D perhaps TRBD1 or TRBD2 (6 bases each). Sequencing used naive CD8+ T cells from PBMCs. This sequence originates from a man between 18 and 29 years old in good health. Some clones in this sample may be carry-over from other donors' samples. CDR3 protein: CASHRLTGTPYEQYF. The CDR3 nucleotides read TGTGCCAGCCACCGCCTAACAGGGACTCCCTACGAGCAGTACTTC.